Following are 22 T cell receptor beta chains from one sample sequenced in a study of cytomegalovirus exposure and HLA in healthy donors. Primers: 60 Vbeta forward and 13 Jbeta reverse. Here immunoSEQ multiplex PCR was the method, and the copy in TCRdb shows in-frame clones only, minus some. Of about 110,000 clones in the sample, approximately 70% were seen once. Sequencing input: PBMCs. The source is a man aged 25 to 45 in good health and CMV-seropositive.

CDR3 DNA: TGTGCCAGCAGTAGAACTAGCTCCGGGGCCAACGTCCTGACTTTC. This codes for CASSRTSSGANVLTF. The chain employs TRBV6-5 and TRBJ2-6, with D possibly matching TRBD2 (6 bases). CDR1 is MNHEY, CDR2 SVGAGI, per germline. This CDR3 comprises 15 residues. With 5 bases removed from V and 4 bases from J, the gap between germline ends came to 12 bases.

The chain is built from TRBV19 and TRBJ1-6; D is perhaps TRBD1 (6 bases). V was pared by 5 bases and J by 3 bases, with 11 bases between. The length of the CDR3 is 15 residues. Germline lookup yields CDR1 LNHDA and CDR2 SQIVND (reference sequence). For the CDR3, the DNA is TGTGCCAGTAGTCCCACAGGGAACTATAATTCACCCCTCCACTTT. This codes for CASSPTGNYNSPLHF.

This chain connects TRBV15 to TRBJ2-7; D remains unclear. Germline CDR1 reads LNHNV; CDR2 reads YYDKDF (reference sequence). The CDR3 runs 13 residues. Trimming removed 0 bases at V and 3 bases at J, with 6 bases between. For the CDR3, the DNA is TGTGCCACCAGCAGAGATGAGTACTACGAGCAGTACGTC. Protein: CATSRDEYYEQYV.

V and J are TRBV6-4 and TRBJ1-2, with 10 bases that match TRBD1. The CDR3 consists of 15 residues. V lost 6 bases and J lost 2; bases outside the gene matches: 6. Germline V gives CDR1 MRHNA, CDR2 SNTAGT. The CDR3 DNA follows: TGTGCCAGCAGCCCCGGACAGGGGGGGAACTATGGCTACACCTTC. Encoded protein: CASSPGQGGNYGYTF.

The chain combines TRBV5-1 with TRBJ2-1, with 8 nucleotides matching TRBD1. Germline V gives CDR1 SGHRS, CDR2 YFSETQ. Trimming took 4 bases from V and 4 from J; bases not matched to a gene: 7. The CDR3 extends over 15 amino acids. This chain's CDR3 is CASSLGQGRYNEQFF. CDR3 nucleotides: TGCGCCAGCAGCCTCGGACAGGGACGATACAATGAGCAGTTCTTC.

The table lists this clone with a few counts. The genes are TRBV4-3 and TRBJ2-1, with TRBD2 matching 13 bases. The CDR3 is made up of 18 amino acids. With V trimmed by 0 bases and J by 8 bases, 10 bases remained unmatched. CDR1 and CDR2 from the germline V gene are LGHNA and YSLEER. The CDR3 DNA follows: TGCGCCAGCAGCCAAGATCCCGGGACTAGCGGGGCTTTGGATGAGCAGTTCTTC. This encodes CASSQDPGTSGALDEQFF.

The V and J genes are TRBV28 and TRBJ2-3; D is perhaps TRBD1 (9 bases). Trimming took off 8 bases at V and 0 bases at J, with 30 bases between the two ends. Per the germline V gene, CDR1 is MDHEN and CDR2 is SYDVKM. This CDR3 has 20 residues. The CDR3 protein is CASHSVWPGQGLGSTDTQYF. DNA for the CDR3: TGTGCCAGCCACTCAGTTTGGCCGGGACAGGGACTAGGAAGCACAGATACGCAGTATTTT.

This clone was seen more than once but under ten times. The chain is built from TRBV18 and TRBJ1-2; 8 bases line up with TRBD1. The germline gives CDR1 KGHSH, CDR2 LQKENI. V dropped 3 bases and J dropped 4; count of bases not matched to a gene: 4. The CDR3 runs 14 residues. CDR3 region: CASSPPTGAYGYTF. As DNA, the CDR3 is TGTGCCAGCTCACCGCCGACAGGGGCCTATGGCTACACCTTC.

The chain has TRBV5-4 and TRBJ2-3; possibly TRBD1 for D (6 bases). CDR3 length equals 12 residues. Germline assignment: CDR1 SGHNT and CDR2 YYREEE (reference sequence). The V end was cut by 5 bases, the J end by 6 bases, with 10 bases between. For the CDR3, the DNA is TGTGCCAGCAGGAGGGACATTGATACGCAGTATTTT. This gives the protein CASRRDIDTQYF.

The V and J genes are TRBV5-1 and TRBJ1-1; D may be TRBD1 (6 bases). Trimming stripped 3 bases from V and 7 bases from J, with 16 bases between. Per the germline V gene, CDR1 is SGHRS and CDR2 is YFSETQ. This CDR3 comprises 14 residues. The CDR3 region is CASSSQGNGNEAFF. Written as DNA, the CDR3 is TGCGCCAGCAGCTCCCAGGGGAACGGGAATGAAGCTTTCTTT.

CDR3 in DNA: TGTGCAAGTCGCTCGGGGTACTCACCCCTCCACTTT. Encoded protein: CASRSGYSPLHF. This chain links TRBV12-2 with TRBJ1-6. TRBV12-2 is a pseudogene segment. This CDR3 is built from 12 residues.

The rearrangement links TRBV9 to TRBJ2-1; 7 bases match TRBD2. The CDR3 length is 15 residues. The germline V gene encodes CDR1 SGDLS and CDR2 YYNGEE. The junction had 7 bases not matched to a gene; V was cut back by 2 bases and J by 5 bases. The DNA of the CDR3 is TGTGCCAGCAGCGTGGCGGGAGCCGGGGACAATGAGCAGTTCTTC. This encodes CASSVAGAGDNEQFF.

The chain joins TRBV11-3 to TRBJ2-5, with 14 bases that match TRBD2. This CDR3 contains 16 residues. J was trimmed by 4 bases and V by 4 bases; bases with no gene match: 5. Germline lookup yields CDR1 SGHNT and CDR2 YENEEA. CDR3 nucleotide sequence: TGTGCCAGCAGCTCTGCTGGGACTAGCGGGAGAGAGACCCAGTACTTC. This codes for CASSSAGTSGRETQYF.

The chain couples TRBV4-2 to TRBJ1-3, with D perhaps TRBD1 (5 bases). This CDR3 spans 17 amino acids. CDR1 LGHNA and CDR2 YNFKEQ come from the germline V gene. The germline V and J ends were trimmed by 0 bases and 2 bases, with 14 bases remaining between them. The CDR3 reads CASSQERTQGTGNTIYF. The CDR3 coding sequence is TGTGCCAGCAGCCAAGAAAGGACCCAGGGAACTGGAAACACCATATATTTT.

The chain is built from TRBV4-2 and TRBJ2-5; 12 bases fit TRBD2. Losses at the gene ends were 4 bases for V and 5 bases for J; bases not matched to a gene: 2. Germline V gene lookup returns CDR1 LGHNA and CDR2 YNFKEQ. This CDR3 has 14 amino acids. CDR3 coding DNA: TGTGCCAGCAGCCCTAGCGGGGGGGCTGAGACCCAGTACTTC. This encodes CASSPSGGAETQYF.

The rearrangement uses TRBV28 and TRBJ2-7, with D possibly being TRBD1 (6 bases). The CDR3 spans 15 residues. Germline CDR1 and CDR2: MDHEN and SYDVKM. Trimming pared 3 bases from V and 2 bases from J, leaving 14 bases between. The CDR3 is CASSFTGNVAYEQYV. CDR3 DNA: TGTGCCAGCAGTTTCACAGGGAATGTGGCCTACGAGCAGTACGTC.

The chain uses TRBV30 and TRBJ2-2; D call uncertain. CDR1 and CDR2 (germline): GTSNPN, SVGIG (reference sequence). CDR3 length: 11 amino acids. V lost 0 bases and J lost 8, with 4 bases in between. CDR3 sequence (DNA): TGTGCCTGGAGTGTCTTAGGGGAGCTGTTTTTT. It translates to CAWSVLGELFF.

The V gene is TRBV19, the J gene TRBJ2-5; 12 nucleotides align to TRBD2. The ends lost 6 bases at V and 1 base at J; junction bases unmatched: 6. This CDR3 is built from 16 residues. Germline CDR1 is LNHDA and CDR2 is SQIVND (reference sequence). The CDR3 DNA sequence: TGTGCCAGTAGCCGCAGGGGACTAGCGGGCCAAGAGACCCAGTACTTC. This sequence encodes CASSRRGLAGQETQYF.

This clone has a handful of counts. V usage is TRBV5-1 and J usage is TRBJ2-7; 10 bases map to TRBD1. The CDR3 runs to 14 residues. CDR1 and CDR2 from the germline V gene are SGHRS and YFSETQ. The V and J ends lost 4 bases and 6 bases, in that order; junction bases with no gene match: 7. The CDR3, as DNA: TGCGCCAGCAGCCAGGGGGACAGGGGCGGCGAGCAGTACTTC. It translates to CASSQGDRGGEQYF.

There are a few counts of this clone. The chain recombines TRBV29-1 with TRBJ2-1; D unresolved. Trimming took off 3 bases at V and 0 bases at J, with 9 bases between the two ends. Germline CDR1 and CDR2: SQVTM and ANQGSEA. The CDR3 covers 14 residues. The CDR3 sequence is CSVDGKSSYNEQFF. In nucleotides, the CDR3 is TGCAGCGTTGATGGTAAGAGCTCCTACAATGAGCAGTTCTTC.

The rearrangement joins TRBV6-1 to TRBJ1-5, with 9 bases that match TRBD1. The CDR3 loop spans 16 amino acids. J gave up 7 bases and V 0 bases, and 7 bases lay outside the gene matches. In germline, CDR1 is MNHNS, CDR2 SASEGT. CDR3 amino acids: CASSEAYRGLGQPQHF. Written as DNA, the CDR3 is TGTGCCAGCAGTGAAGCTTACAGGGGGCTGGGACAGCCCCAGCATTTT.

V and J are TRBV9 and TRBJ2-3, with D possibly matching TRBD1 (6 bases). From germline, CDR1 is SGDLS and CDR2 YYNGEE. V dropped 4 bases and J dropped 3 bases, with 18 bases sitting between them. The CDR3 contains 16 residues. The CDR3 DNA reads as TGTGCCAGCAGCCTCCGGACAGCCCATACGACAGATACGCAGTATTTT. Translated, it gives CASSLRTAHTTDTQYF. The variable domain in full, completed from reference TRBV9 and TRBJ2-3, reads DSGVTQTPKHLITATGQRVTLRCSPRSGDLSVYWYQQSLDQGLQFLIQYYNGEERAKGNILERFSAQQFPDLHSELNLSSLELGDSALYFCASSLRTAHTTDTQYFGPGTRLTVL.